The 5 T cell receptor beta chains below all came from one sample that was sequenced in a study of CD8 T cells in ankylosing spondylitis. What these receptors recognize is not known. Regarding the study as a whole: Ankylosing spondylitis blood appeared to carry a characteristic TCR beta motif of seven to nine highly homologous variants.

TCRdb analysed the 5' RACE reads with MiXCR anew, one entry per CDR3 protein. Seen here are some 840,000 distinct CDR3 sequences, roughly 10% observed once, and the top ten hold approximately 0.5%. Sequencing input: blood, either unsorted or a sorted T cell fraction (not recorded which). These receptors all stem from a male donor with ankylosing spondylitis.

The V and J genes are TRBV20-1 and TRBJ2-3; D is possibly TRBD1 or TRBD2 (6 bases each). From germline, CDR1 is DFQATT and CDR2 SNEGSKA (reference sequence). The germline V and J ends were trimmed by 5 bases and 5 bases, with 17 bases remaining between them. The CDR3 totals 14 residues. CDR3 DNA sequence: TGCAGTGCTTGGACAGCCGGCGGGGAAGATACGCAGTATTTT. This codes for CSAWTAGGEDTQYF.

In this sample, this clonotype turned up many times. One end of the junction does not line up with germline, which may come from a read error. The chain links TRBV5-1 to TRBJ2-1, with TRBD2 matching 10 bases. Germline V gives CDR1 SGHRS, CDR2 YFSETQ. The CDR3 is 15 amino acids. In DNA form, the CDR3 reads TGTGCCAGCAGCTTGCGGACTAGCGGAAACAATGAGCAGTTCTTC. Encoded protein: CASSLRTSGNNEQFF.

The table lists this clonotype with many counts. The CDR3 reads CSARDRQNNSPLHF. As DNA, the CDR3 is TGCAGCGCCCGGGACAGACAGAATAATTCACCCCTCCACTTT. The J gene is TRBJ1-6, the V gene TRBV29-1; 7 bases are a match to TRBD1. V dropped 7 bases and J dropped 5; count of bases not matched to a gene: 8. This CDR3 is built from 14 residues. From germline, CDR1 is SQVTM and CDR2 ANQGSEA.

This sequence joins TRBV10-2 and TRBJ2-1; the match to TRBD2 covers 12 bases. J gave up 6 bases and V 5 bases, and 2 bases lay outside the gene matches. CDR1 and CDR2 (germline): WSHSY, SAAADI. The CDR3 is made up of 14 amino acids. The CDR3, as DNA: TGCGCCAGCAGTCCTAGCGGGAGGGCCAATGAGCAGTTCTTC. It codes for CASSPSGRANEQFF.

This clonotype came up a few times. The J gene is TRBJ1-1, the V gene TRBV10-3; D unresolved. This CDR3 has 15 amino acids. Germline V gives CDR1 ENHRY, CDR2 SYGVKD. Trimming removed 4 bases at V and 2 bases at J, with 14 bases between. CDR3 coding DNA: TGTGCCATCAGTGCCCTTTCAGGCACCAACACTGAAGCTTTCTTT. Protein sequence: CAISALSGTNTEAFF.